Listed below are T cell receptor beta chains from one sample, sequenced in a study of blood T cell repertoires in COVID-19. Libraries were prepared by immunoSEQ multiplex PCR; TCRdb keeps only in-frame clonotypes and omits some of them. The sample includes about 380,000 clones, more than 75% of them seen just once. Sequenced: PBMCs or T cells enriched from blood (not recorded which). The receptor set was obtained from a woman in her late teens or twenties who had recovered from COVID-19. CDR3s include the opening cysteine and the closing phenylalanine or tryptophan. A D gene is named only where the DNA matches it firmly. Clone size is given for some rows only: seen once, a few or many times, or a class if the clone is expanded.

abundance	j_gene	d_gene	v_gene	CDR3nt	CDR3aa
.	TRBJ2-1	.	TRBV28	TGTGCCAGTCATCACCAACGGGGGACAGACCGCTCCTACAATGAGCAGTTCTTC	CASHHQRGTDRSYNEQFF
.	TRBJ2-6	.	TRBV7-3	TGTGCCAGCAGCTTACGGACAGCCTCTGGGGCCAACGTCCTGACTTTC	CASSLRTASGANVLTF
.	TRBJ1-3	.	TRBV3-1/TRBV3-2	TGTGCCAGCAGCCAAGATAGAGGAGTGTACGGGTCCTATGGAAACACCATATATTTT	CASSQDRGVYGSYGNTIYF
few	TRBJ2-7	.	TRBV6-2/TRBV6-3	TGTGCCAGCAGTTATTTAGAGGAGGCATCCTACGAGCAGTACTTC	CASSYLEEASYEQYF
.	TRBJ1-1	.	TRBV18	TGTGCCAGCTCACCCCAAGCCCGGGAAATGAGGGTAAACACTGAAGCTTTCTTT	CASSPQAREMRVNTEAFF
.	TRBJ1-5	TRBD1	TRBV5-8	TGTGCCAGCAGCTCGGGACAGGTGAGCAATCAGCCCCAGCATTTT	CASSSGQVSNQPQHF
.	TRBJ2-1	.	TRBV6-2/TRBV6-3	TGTGCCAGCAGTTACGGGCAGCTAAATGAGCAGTTCTTC	CASSYGQLNEQFF
.	TRBJ1-2	TRBD1	TRBV30	TGTGCCTCTAGCTTGACAGGGGGAGTTGGCTACACCTTC	CASSLTGGVGYTF
.	TRBJ2-2	.	TRBV5-6	TGTGCCAGCGCGGAGGCGAACACCGGGGAGCTGTTTTTT	CASAEANTGELFF
.	TRBJ1-2	TRBD1	TRBV25-1	TGTGCCAGCAGTGTGACAGGGGGCTCCTATGGCTACACCTTC	CASSVTGGSYGYTF
.	TRBJ1-2	.	TRBV6-5	TGTGCCAGCAGCCGGGACATTAACTATGGCTACACCTTC	CASSRDINYGYTF
.	TRBJ2-4	TRBD1	TRBV7-9	TGTGCCAGCAGCTACCGACAGGGGGCTTCGAGGAACATTCAGTACTTC	CASSYRQGASRNIQYF
.	TRBJ2-5	TRBD1	TRBV7-6	TGTGCCAGCAGCTTAAGAGGGGGCCTATGGGAGACCCAGTACTTC	CASSLRGGLWETQYF